The 11 T cell receptor beta chains below were found in one sample sequenced in a study of shared clonotypes between healthy human individuals. Clones were sequenced by immunoSEQ multiplex PCR, and TCRdb holds only the in-frame ones, with some missing. The table shows around 2.5 million clones, with 93% occurring only once. The sequenced material came from naive CD4+ T cells from PBMCs. Subset denoted: CD45RA+ positively selected. The receptor set was obtained from a man younger than 35 in good health. Some clones in this sample may be carry-over from other donors' samples.

This sequence joins TRBV4-3 and TRBJ2-5; no definite D call. Germline CDR1 is LGHNA and CDR2 is YSLEER. V was shortened by 0 bases and J by 5 bases, with 13 bases between the two germline ends. The CDR3 length is 15 residues. The CDR3 spells CASSQDLGSRETQYF. The CDR3 DNA reads as TGCGCCAGCAGCCAAGATCTAGGGTCGAGGGAGACCCAGTACTTC.

The CDR3 bases are TGTGCCAGCTCACTATACCCCGTTAATACAGCCTACGAGCAGTACTTC. Its translation: CASSLYPVNTAYEQYF. The gene calls are TRBV18 and TRBJ2-7; D ambiguous. CDR3 length: 16 amino acids. V was trimmed by 4 bases and J by 2 bases, leaving 18 bases between them. Germline-derived CDR1 and CDR2 are KGHSH and LQKENI.

This clone has just one count. The genes are TRBV28 and TRBJ1-1; 9 nucleotides agree with TRBD1. Unmatched junction bases numbered 9, after V lost 7 bases and J lost 3 bases. Germline CDR1 and CDR2: MDHEN and SYDVKM. CDR3 length: 15 amino acids. The CDR3 DNA reads TGTGCCAGCACCGAGGGGGGACAGGGCCACACTGAAGCTTTCTTT. It encodes CASTEGGQGHTEAFF. Together with reference TRBV28 and TRBJ1-1, the CDR3 gives the full variable domain: DVKVTQSSRYLVKRTGEKVFLECVQDMDHENMFWYRQDPGLGLRLIYFSYDVKMKEKGDIPEGYSVSREKKERFSLILESASTNQTSMYLCASTEGGQGHTEAFFGQGTRLTVV.

The J gene is TRBJ2-3, the V gene TRBV5-1; TRBD2 matches at 9 bases. With 1 base clipped from V and 5 bases from J, the junction kept 5 bases outside the gene matches. The length of the CDR3 is 15 residues. From germline, CDR1 is SGHRS and CDR2 YFSETQ. CDR3 residues: CASSLFPAGGDTQYF. CDR3 DNA sequence: TGCGCCAGCAGCTTGTTCCCAGCGGGAGGAGATACGCAGTATTTT. Complete variable domain (other parts from reference TRBV5-1 and TRBJ2-3): KAGVTQTPRYLIKTRGQQVTLSCSPISGHRSVSWYQQTPGQGLQFLFEYFSETQRNKGNFPGRFSGRQFSNSRSEMNVSTLELGDSALYLCASSLFPAGGDTQYFGPGTRLTVL.

This chain uses TRBV2 with TRBJ1-2; 8 bases map to TRBD1. With 7 bases clipped from V and 9 bases from J, the junction kept 19 bases outside the gene matches. Germline values: CDR1 SNHLY, CDR2 FYNNEI. The CDR3 spans 16 residues. The CDR3 sequence is CASIKDQIVDRVSYTF. The CDR3 DNA reads TGTGCCAGCATCAAAGACCAGATCGTGGACAGGGTGAGCTACACCTTC.

In its sample, this clone was seen once. The chain carries TRBV6-1 and TRBJ1-5; 9 bases align to TRBD1. Per germline, CDR1 MNHNS and CDR2 SASEGT. With V trimmed by 2 bases and J by 1 base, 15 bases remained unmatched. CDR3 size: 20 residues. CDR3 nucleotides: TGTGCCAGCAGTGAAACGGGGGGTGGGACAGGGAAGGGCAGCAATCAGCCCCAGCATTTT. Translated: CASSETGGGTGKGSNQPQHF.

The CDR3 loop reads CASTRTEAFF. CDR3 DNA: TGTGCCAGCACTCGCACTGAAGCTTTCTTT. The gene calls are TRBV2 and TRBJ1-1; D is undetermined. Germline V gene lookup returns CDR1 SNHLY and CDR2 FYNNEI. CDR3 length equals 10 residues. The V and J ends lost 7 bases and 4 bases respectively, with 4 bases between them.

The gene calls are TRBV10-2 and TRBJ2-5; possible D gene TRBD1, 5 bases. V was clipped by 3 bases and J by 6 bases, with 11 bases between them. Germline CDR1 WSHSY, CDR2 SAAADI. The CDR3 is made up of 13 amino acids. The CDR3 loop reads CASSDSGQKTQYF. For the CDR3, the DNA is TGCGCCAGCAGTGATTCTGGACAAAAGACCCAGTACTTC.

This chain joins TRBV20-1 and TRBJ2-7; D ambiguous. The germline V and J ends were trimmed by 2 bases and 3 bases, with 5 bases remaining between them. The CDR3 extends over 11 amino acids. The germline gives CDR1 DFQATT, CDR2 SNEGSKA (reference sequence). The CDR3 nucleotides read TGCAGTGCTAGATCGTTCTACGAGCAGTACTTC. It translates to CSARSFYEQYF.

V is TRBV28 and J is TRBJ2-5, with 13 bases identical to TRBD2. This CDR3 spans 14 amino acids. In germline, CDR1 is MDHEN, CDR2 SYDVKM. With 6 bases clipped from V and 5 bases from J, the junction kept 3 bases outside the gene matches. CDR3 sequence reads: CASRGTSGMETQYF. In DNA form, the CDR3 reads TGTGCCAGCAGAGGGACTAGCGGGATGGAGACCCAGTACTTC.

The rearrangement joins TRBV9 to TRBJ2-5; TRBD1 matches 9 bases. J lost 1 base, V lost 3 bases, and 19 bases had no gene match. The CDR3 is made up of 20 amino acids. The germline gives CDR1 SGDLS, CDR2 YYNGEE. CDR3 residues: CASSAGPGQGSSGLQETQYF. CDR3 DNA sequence: TGTGCCAGCAGCGCTGGTCCGGGACAGGGATCTAGCGGCCTCCAAGAGACCCAGTACTTC.